A selection of T cell receptor beta chains follows, all from one sample in a study of blood T cell repertoires in COVID-19. Data came from immunoSEQ multiplex PCR; TCRdb stores just in-frame clones and leaves some out. The sample records approximately 210,000 clones, 82% being singletons. Sequencing was performed on peripheral blood. Receptor source: a woman aged 80 or older with acute or convalescent COVID-19. The CDR3 runs from the conserved cysteine through the conserved F or W. Fields, in order: J gene, D gene, CDR3 length, V gene, clone size, CDR3 protein, CDR3 DNA. A D gene is named only where the DNA matches it firmly. Not every row has a clone size; where given, it reads once, few, many or a size class.

TRBJ1-2 | TRBD1 | 12 | TRBV7-9 | once | CASSPGQGSYTF | TGTGCCAGCAGCCCGGGACAGGGAAGTTACACCTTC
TRBJ1-6 | TRBD1 | 15 | TRBV5-1 | NA | CASSLEDRGNSPLHF | TGCGCCAGCAGCTTGGAGGACAGGGGTAATTCACCCCTCCACTTT
TRBJ1-4 | TRBD1 | 14 | TRBV19 | NA | CASRDRAVGEKLFF | TGTGCCAGCCGGGACAGGGCCGTTGGTGAAAAACTGTTTTTT
TRBJ1-2 | NA | 14 | TRBV19 | NA | CASSPDSSNYGYTF | TGTGCCAGTAGCCCGGACAGCTCTAACTATGGCTACACCTTC
TRBJ2-2 | TRBD1 | 14 | TRBV10-1 | NA | CASTDRGRTGELFF | TGCGCCAGTACGGACAGGGGAAGGACCGGGGAGCTGTTTTTT
TRBJ2-1 | NA | 18 | TRBV27 | NA | CASSTYLKPGRSSNEQFF | TGTGCCAGCAGTACTTACCTAAAACCAGGTCGGTCATCCAATGAGCAGTTCTTC
TRBJ1-2 | NA | 13 | TRBV5-4 | NA | CASSLGGEYGYTF | TGTGCCAGCAGCTTGGGGGGGGAGTATGGCTACACCTTC
TRBJ1-1 | NA | 13 | TRBV3-1/TRBV3-2 | NA | CASSHSGGTEAFF | TGTGCCAGCAGCCACTCGGGGGGCACTGAAGCTTTCTTT
TRBJ1-1 | NA | 13 | TRBV28 | NA | CASSSSLGAEAFF | TGTGCCAGCAGTTCAAGCCTAGGGGCTGAAGCTTTCTTT
TRBJ1-1 | NA | 15 | TRBV3-1/TRBV3-2 | once | CASSSLGVGNTEAFF | TGTGCCAGCAGCTCGCTCGGGGTAGGGAACACTGAAGCTTTCTTT
TRBJ2-7 | TRBD1 | 14 | TRBV9 | NA | CASSVGQGVYEQYF | TGTGCCAGCAGCGTAGGACAGGGAGTTTACGAGCAGTACTTC
TRBJ1-1 | NA | 14 | TRBV3-1/TRBV3-2 | NA | CASSSRGAYTEAFF | TGTGCCAGCAGCTCCCGGGGGGCGTACACTGAAGCTTTCTTT
TRBJ1-2 | NA | 14 | TRBV29-1 | few | CSVAPILNSYGYTF | TGCAGCGTCGCGCCGATACTCAACTCCTATGGCTACACCTTC
TRBJ1-1 | NA | 14 | TRBV10-3 | NA | CAIALDEGATEAFF | TGTGCCATCGCGTTGGATGAAGGGGCCACTGAAGCTTTCTTT
TRBJ1-5 | NA | 13 | TRBV9 | NA | CASSREGIGPQHF | TGTGCCAGCAGTAGGGAGGGGATTGGGCCCCAGCATTTT
TRBJ2-7 | NA | 13 | TRBV27 | few | CASSSSGEYEQYF | TGTGCCAGCAGTTCTTCAGGGGAATACGAGCAGTACTTC
TRBJ1-2 | NA | 13 | TRBV6-5 | NA | CATRESGTYGYTF | TGTGCCACAAGAGAATCCGGGACATATGGCTACACCTTC
TRBJ2-2 | TRBD1 | 17 | TRBV27 | few | CASSLNRGFGRTGELFF | TGTGCCAGCAGTTTAAACAGGGGGTTTGGTCGGACCGGGGAGCTGTTTTTT
TRBJ1-5 | TRBD1 | 15 | TRBV30 | NA | CAWRRQGNSNQPQHF | TGTGCCTGGCGTCGACAGGGGAATAGCAATCAGCCCCAGCATTTT
TRBJ2-7 | NA | 13 | TRBV18 | few | CASSLTQYNEQYF | TGTGCCAGCTCCCTGACTCAGTACAACGAGCAGTACTTC
TRBJ1-3 | TRBD1 | 13 | TRBV19 | NA | CASSLGQANTIYF | TGTGCCAGTAGTTTGGGACAGGCAAACACCATATATTTT
TRBJ1-5 | NA | 15 | TRBV9 | NA | CASSVGASTYQPQHF | TGTGCCAGCAGCGTAGGGGCTTCGACCTATCAGCCCCAGCATTTT
TRBJ2-7 | TRBD1 | 13 | TRBV6-5 | NA | CASTGQGFDEQYF | TGTGCCAGCACAGGACAGGGGTTCGACGAGCAGTACTTC
TRBJ2-1 | TRBD1 | 14 | TRBV7-2 | NA | CASSLAPGDRGQFF | TGTGCCAGCAGCTTAGCTCCTGGGGACAGGGGGCAGTTCTTC
TRBJ1-5 | TRBD1 | 15 | TRBV19 | NA | CASIGRDRGRQPQHF | TGTGCCAGTATAGGCCGGGACAGGGGGCGACAGCCCCAGCATTTT
TRBJ1-4 | TRBD1 | 14 | TRBV15 | NA | CATSIDRAGEKLFF | TGTGCCACCAGCATCGACAGGGCTGGGGAAAAACTGTTTTTT
TRBJ1-2 | TRBD1 | 14 | TRBV20-1 | NA | CSASAGTGYDGYTF | TGCAGTGCTAGTGCCGGGACAGGGTATGATGGCTACACCTTC
TRBJ1-1 | NA | 13 | TRBV27 | NA | CASSLQGSGEAFF | TGTGCCAGCAGTTTACAGGGATCGGGTGAAGCTTTCTTT
TRBJ1-1 | NA | 13 | TRBV5-6 | NA | CASMVIRLTEAFF | TGTGCCAGCATGGTGATACGACTCACCGAAGCTTTCTTT
TRBJ2-5 | NA | 14 | TRBV28 | NA | CASSSSGTKETQYF | TGTGCCAGCAGTTCCTCCGGGACAAAAGAGACCCAGTACTTC
TRBJ2-3 | NA | 12 | TRBV10-3 | NA | CAISEETDTQYF | TGTGCCATCAGTGAGGAGACAGATACGCAGTATTTT